A selection of T cell receptor beta chains follows, all from one sample in a study of human T cells and chemical hapten exposure. MiXCR, applied by TCRdb to the RACE reads, yields one record per CDR3 protein. Among roughly 380,000 distinct CDR3 sequences, roughly 5.3% were seen once, and the ten largest hold around 2.6%. Sequencing used whole blood, obtained in connection with sensitization to the hapten diphenylcyclopropenone (DPC). The source of these receptors is a woman in her forties or fifties with alopecia areata. Some clones in this sample may be carry-over from other donors' samples. The conserved cysteine and the conserved F or W are not part of the CDR3 here.

V: TRBV29-1; J: TRBJ1-5; CDR3: SVGAGVNQPQH
V: TRBV20-1; J: TRBJ1-2; CDR3: SALPLNYGYT
V: TRBV7-3; J: TRBJ2-2; CDR3: ASSFKPGELF
V: TRBV4-2; J: TRBJ2-7; CDR3: ASSQGLRGDEQY
V: TRBV27; J: TRBJ2-3; CDR3: ASSLSWGADTQY
V: TRBV18; J: TRBJ2-1; CDR3: ASSPLGQVVDEQF
V: TRBV29-1; J: TRBJ2-1; CDR3: IAGGGYNEQF
V: TRBV20-1; J: TRBJ1-5; CDR3: SARDSGGRGNQPQH
V: TRBV4-2; J: TRBJ1-2; CDR3: ASSQDIGANYGYT
V: TRBV9; J: TRBJ2-3; CDR3: ASSVVPLAGAATDTQY
V: TRBV6-6; J: TRBJ2-3; CDR3: ASSDRDSPTDTQY
V: TRBV13; J: TRBJ2-4; CDR3: ASSQPRDRASSDIQY
V: TRBV4-3; J: TRBJ1-1; CDR3: ASSQDYLTMNTEAF
V: TRBV28; J: TRBJ1-5; CDR3: ASASISGPNQPQH
V: TRBV27; J: TRBJ2-1; CDR3: ASSGLAGVDQF
V: TRBV28; J: TRBJ1-2; CDR3: ASGGNYGYT
V: TRBV4-1; J: TRBJ1-5; CDR3: ASSQTGRQPQH
V: TRBV27; J: TRBJ2-7; CDR3: ASSLGPTYEQY
V: TRBV7-8; J: TRBJ2-4; CDR3: ASSLEASGSAKNIQY
V: TRBV11-2; J: TRBJ1-3; CDR3: ASSLAGGDSGNTIY
V: TRBV29-1; J: TRBJ2-1; CDR3: SADIFNEQF
V: TRBV6-5; J: TRBJ1-2; CDR3: ASSHLGQANYGYT
V: TRBV20-1; J: TRBJ1-6; CDR3: SARGPGVVNSPLH
V: TRBV29-1; J: TRBJ2-5; CDR3: SVEDRGPRKETQY
V: TRBV27; J: TRBJ1-5; CDR3: ASSRSGVPQH
V: TRBV24-1; J: TRBJ2-7; CDR3: ATSYGRAQEQY
V: TRBV29-1; J: TRBJ2-1; CDR3: SVELASGNVGEQF
V: TRBV18; J: TRBJ1-1; CDR3: ASSSSLGSTEAF
V: TRBV6-2/TRBV6-3; J: TRBJ2-4; CDR3: ASSFGGTRPPNIQY
V: TRBV4-1; J: TRBJ2-2; CDR3: ASSPHGDSSTGELF
V: TRBV12-3/TRBV12-4; J: TRBJ2-5; CDR3: ASRIGTVETQY
V: TRBV20-1; J: TRBJ2-3; CDR3: SARGLGGPDTQY
V: TRBV15; J: TRBJ2-7; CDR3: ATSAFLPYEQY
V: TRBV20-1; J: TRBJ2-5; CDR3: SATAAGTETQY
V: TRBV11-2; J: TRBJ2-2; CDR3: PSSLAGTGELF
V: TRBV12-3/TRBV12-4; J: TRBJ2-7; CDR3: ASTFGLAGFYEQY
V: TRBV28; J: TRBJ2-5; CDR3: ASSPSGTVKTQY
V: TRBV5-4; J: TRBJ1-1; CDR3: ASCRFGANTEAF
V: TRBV9; J: TRBJ1-2; CDR3: ASSVEAGDGYT
V: TRBV20-1; J: TRBJ2-7; CDR3: SARQGFAHEQY
V: TRBV7-6; J: TRBJ1-1; CDR3: ASSLRGMLNTEAF
V: TRBV11-2; J: TRBJ2-6; CDR3: ASSLGRDIIFSGANVLT
V: TRBV10-3; J: TRBJ2-7; CDR3: AISDQGPYEQY
V: TRBV6-6; J: TRBJ1-2; CDR3: ASSFTGPGYT
V: TRBV29-1; J: TRBJ2-7; CDR3: SVEDGPGGGEQY
V: TRBV6-1; J: TRBJ2-4; CDR3: ASSEAGTVQY
V: TRBV27; J: TRBJ2-1; CDR3: ASSIPTGGRSYNEQF
V: TRBV29-1; J: TRBJ2-3; CDR3: SVGQGNTDTQY